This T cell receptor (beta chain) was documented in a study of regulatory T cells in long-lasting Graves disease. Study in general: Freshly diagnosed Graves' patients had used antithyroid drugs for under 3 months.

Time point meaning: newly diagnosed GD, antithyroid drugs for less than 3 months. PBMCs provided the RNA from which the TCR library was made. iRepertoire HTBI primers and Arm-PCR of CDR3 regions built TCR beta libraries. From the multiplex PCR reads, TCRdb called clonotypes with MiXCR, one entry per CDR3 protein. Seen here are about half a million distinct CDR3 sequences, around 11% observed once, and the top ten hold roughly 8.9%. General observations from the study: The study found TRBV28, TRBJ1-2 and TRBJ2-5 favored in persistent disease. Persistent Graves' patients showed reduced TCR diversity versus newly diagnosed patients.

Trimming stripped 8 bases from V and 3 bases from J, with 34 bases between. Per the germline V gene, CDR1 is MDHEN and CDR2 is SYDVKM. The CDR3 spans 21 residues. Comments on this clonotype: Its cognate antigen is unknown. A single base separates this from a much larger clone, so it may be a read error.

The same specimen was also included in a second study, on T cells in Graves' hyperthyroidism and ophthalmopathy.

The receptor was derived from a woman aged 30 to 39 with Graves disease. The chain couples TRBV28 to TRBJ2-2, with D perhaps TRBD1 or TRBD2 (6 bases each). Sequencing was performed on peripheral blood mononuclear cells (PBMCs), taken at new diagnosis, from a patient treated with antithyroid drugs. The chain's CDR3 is CASALPRPGAEAQRYTGELFF. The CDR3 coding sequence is TGTGCCAGCGCCCTCCCCAGGCCGGGGGCAGAGGCACAGCGGTACACCGGGGAGCTGTTTTTT. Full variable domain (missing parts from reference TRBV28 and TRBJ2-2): DVKVTQSSRYLVKRTGEKVFLECVQDMDHENMFWYRQDPGLGLRLIYFSYDVKMKEKGDIPEGYSVSREKKERFSLILESASTNQTSMYLCASALPRPGAEAQRYTGELFFGEGSRLTVL.